This T cell receptor beta chain was recorded in a study of shared clonotypes between healthy human individuals. The study separated CD4+ cells into CD45RA+ naive and CD45RA-negative memory subsets. Assay used: immunoSEQ multiplex PCR; TCRdb lists only in-frame clones, some missing. The sample includes a few million clones, over 90% seen only once; the top ten take roughly 0.36%. The V segment lost 7 bases and the J segment 4 bases; nucleotides outside the gene matches: 5. Germline V gene lookup returns CDR1 SGDLS and CDR2 YYNGEE. The CDR3 runs to 13 residues. The chain is built from TRBV9 and TRBJ1-3; 7 nucleotides match TRBD1. Material for sequencing was naive CD4+ T cells from PBMCs. Subset of the sample: CD45RA+ positively selected. This clonotype was obtained from a man in his late teens or twenties in good health. Some clones in this sample may be carry-over from other donors' samples. The CDR3 DNA follows: TGTGCCAGCCCACAGGGGAGAGGAAACACCATATATTTT. As protein: CASPQGRGNTIYF.